This entry lists 22 T cell receptor beta chains sequenced from one sample in a study of blood T cell dynamics during melanoma immunotherapy. Repertoires were generated with immunoSEQ multiplex PCR, while TCRdb's copy carries only in-frame clones and drops some. The data show around 10,000 clones, with roughly 80% seen just once and about 22% held by the top ten. Time point here: week 3, after first cycle of checkpoint inhibitor. The sequences come from blood, collected from a patient treated with checkpoint blockade. These receptors originate from a human donor with melanoma.

J is TRBJ1-1 and V is TRBV7-2; D gene uncertain. The CDR3 has 13 residues. Germline CDR1 and CDR2: SGHTA and FQGNSA. Trimming left V 4 bases short and J 3 bases short, with 9 bases between. This CDR3 is CASSSQEDTEAFF. The CDR3 coding sequence is TGTGCCAGCAGCTCCCAAGAGGACACTGAAGCTTTCTTT.

The genes are TRBV5-1 and TRBJ1-1; TRBD1 agrees at 9 bases. V trimming: 3 bases; J trimming: 2 bases; junction bases outside the gene matches: 5. The CDR3 runs to 15 residues. CDR1 SGHRS and CDR2 YFSETQ come from the germline V gene. CDR3 protein: CASSSQGARNTEAFF. CDR3 nucleotide sequence: TGCGCCAGCAGCTCACAGGGGGCGAGAAACACTGAAGCTTTCTTT.

This chain uses TRBV15 with TRBJ1-2; D perhaps matches TRBD1 (5 bases). This CDR3 has 20 residues. V lost 1 base to trimming and J lost 5 bases, with 29 bases between them. Germline V lookup: CDR1 LNHNV, CDR2 YYDKDF (reference sequence). DNA of the CDR3: TGTGCCACCAGCAGAGGATCCAAAGGGTCCCCAGGGACCAACCCTTATGGCTACACCTTC. Its protein is CATSRGSKGSPGTNPYGYTF.

This clone was counted only a few times. The rearrangement uses TRBV2 and TRBJ1-1; unclear D gene. The CDR3 is 14 amino acids. Germline V gives CDR1 SNHLY, CDR2 FYNNEI. Trimming cost V 3 bases and J 0 bases, with 8 bases left between them. The CDR3 region has the DNA TGTGCCAGCAGTGATGGTCAGGTGAACACTGAAGCTTTCTTT. Translation gives CASSDGQVNTEAFF.

CDR3 in amino acids: CASSAPPGAGTEAFF. The CDR3 nucleotides are TGTGCCAGCAGTGCACCTCCTGGGGCGGGTACTGAAGCTTTCTTT. J is TRBJ1-1 and V is TRBV7-3; perhaps TRBD1 as D (5 bases). The CDR3 runs 15 residues. The V gene lost 6 bases and the J gene lost 5 bases, with 19 bases spanning the gap. Germline-derived CDR1 and CDR2 are SGHTA and FQGTGA.

J is TRBJ2-2 and V is TRBV19; TRBD1 matches 7 bases. CDR1 and CDR2 from the germline V gene are LNHDA and SQIVND (reference sequence). This CDR3 has 15 residues. V dropped 9 bases and J dropped 4; count of bases not matched to a gene: 11. Here the CDR3 reads CASSETGSLTGELFF. As DNA, the CDR3 is TGTGCCAGCTCGGAGACAGGGTCCCTCACCGGGGAGCTGTTTTTT.

The chain is built from TRBV5-1 and TRBJ1-4; D is uncertain. CDR3 size: 14 residues. Trimming cost V 4 bases and J 2 bases, with 9 bases left between them. CDR1 and CDR2 (germline): SGHRS, YFSETQ. In nucleotides, the CDR3 is TGCGCCAGCAGCCAAGGCGCGACTAATGAAAAACTGTTTTTT. Its protein is CASSQGATNEKLFF. The full variable domain, in which reference TRBV5-1 and TRBJ1-4 provide the parts outside the CDR3, is KAGVTQTPRYLIKTRGQQVTLSCSPISGHRSVSWYQQTPGQGLQFLFEYFSETQRNKGNFPGRFSGRQFSNSRSEMNVSTLELGDSALYLCASSQGATNEKLFFGSGTQLSVL.

The rearrangement uses TRBV2 and TRBJ1-6, with D perhaps matching TRBD1 (5 bases). V was shortened by 6 bases and J by 9 bases, with 12 bases between the two germline ends. The CDR3 is 13 residues long. The germline gives CDR1 SNHLY, CDR2 FYNNEI. The CDR3 sequence is CASSQGVGSPLHF. The DNA for the CDR3 is TGTGCCAGCAGCCAGGGTGTTGGTTCACCCCTCCACTTT.

This chain uses TRBV5-1 with TRBJ2-1; TRBD2 agrees at 14 bases. CDR3 size: 16 residues. After removal of 0 bases from V and 4 bases from J, the junction contained 0 bases not matched to a gene. Germline V gives CDR1 SGHRS, CDR2 YFSETQ. CDR3: CASSLGLAGGYNEQFF. As DNA, the CDR3 is TGCGCCAGCAGCTTGGGACTAGCGGGGGGGTACAATGAGCAGTTCTTC.

The genes are TRBV5-1 and TRBJ2-3; D is perhaps TRBD2 (5 bases). This CDR3 spans 16 amino acids. Trimming removed 2 bases from V and 2 bases from J, with 15 bases in between. Germline V lookup: CDR1 SGHRS, CDR2 YFSETQ. The CDR3 sequence is CASSFGLNNPTDTQYF. The CDR3, as DNA: TGCGCCAGCAGCTTCGGACTCAACAACCCCACAGATACGCAGTATTTT.

The genes are TRBV11-2 and TRBJ1-1, with D hard to call. Trimming pared 5 bases from V and 7 bases from J, leaving 14 bases between. The CDR3 spans 13 residues. Germline loops: CDR1 SGHAT, CDR2 FQNNGV. The CDR3 DNA is TGTGCCAGCAGCCCGGTCCCAGGCAGTGAAGCTTTCTTT. It translates to CASSPVPGSEAFF. The full variable domain, rest sourced from reference TRBV11-2 and TRBJ1-1, is EAGVAQSPRYKIIEKRQSVAFWCNPISGHATLYWYQQILGQGPKLLIQFQNNGVVDDSQLPKDRFSAERLKGVDSTLKIQPAKLEDSAVYLCASSPVPGSEAFFGQGTRLTVV.

The V and J genes are TRBV19 and TRBJ1-1, with 7 bases lining up with TRBD1. Germline lookup yields CDR1 LNHDA and CDR2 SQIVND (reference sequence). This CDR3 spans 13 amino acids. Trimming took 7 bases from V and 4 from J; bases not matched to a gene: 6. Written as DNA, the CDR3 is TGTGCCAGTATTTCACAGGGGTCCACTGAAGCTTTCTTT. Its protein product is CASISQGSTEAFF.

This clone has a handful of counts. The genes are TRBV30 and TRBJ1-4; a weak D match, TRBD1 (6 bases). V lost 3 bases and J 7 bases, leaving 12 bases between the germline ends. CDR1 is GTSNPN and CDR2 is SVGIG in the germline V gene (reference sequence). This CDR3 region has 13 residues. CDR3 sequence (DNA): TGTGCCTGGAGCAGGGGTGGTGTTGAAAAACTGTTTTTT. It translates to CAWSRGGVEKLFF.

The J gene is TRBJ2-3, the V gene TRBV28; weak D call: TRBD1 (6 bases). The CDR3 has 15 residues. The V gene lost 0 bases and the J gene lost 1 base, with 8 bases spanning the gap. In germline, CDR1 is MDHEN, CDR2 SYDVKM. CDR3 sequence reads: CASSLWGAGTDTQYF. CDR3 bases: TGTGCCAGCAGTTTATGGGGGGCAGGCACAGATACGCAGTATTTT.

This clone was counted a single time. This rearrangement joins TRBV4-1 to TRBJ2-1; perhaps D is TRBD1 or TRBD2 (5 bases each). Trimming stripped 3 bases from V and 5 bases from J, with 17 bases between. This CDR3 contains 16 residues. Germline lookup yields CDR1 MGHRA and CDR2 YSYEKL. The CDR3 here is CASSQTGTPRNNEQFF. In DNA form, the CDR3 reads TGCGCCAGCAGCCAGACCGGGACGCCGAGGAACAATGAGCAGTTCTTC.

This chain joins TRBV7-2 and TRBJ2-1; maybe TRBD1 (5 bases). The CDR3 totals 13 residues. The germline V and J ends were trimmed by 5 bases and 5 bases, with 10 bases remaining between them. Germline loops: CDR1 SGHTA, CDR2 FQGNSA. In nucleotides, the CDR3 is TGTGCCAGCAGCCGGACACATGACAATGAGCAGTTCTTC. Its protein product is CASSRTHDNEQFF.

Only a few counts were recorded for this clone. This chain uses TRBV5-4 with TRBJ1-3, with D hard to call. The CDR3 totals 13 residues. From germline, CDR1 is SGHNT and CDR2 YYREEE (reference sequence). V was trimmed by 0 bases and J by 6 bases, leaving 7 bases between them. The CDR3 bases are TGTGCCAGCAGCTTGGACAGAAAAAACACCATATATTTT. Translating gives CASSLDRKNTIYF.

The chain joins TRBV6-5 to TRBJ2-7; 7 bases agree with TRBD1. Germline CDR1 is MNHEY and CDR2 is SVGAGI. The CDR3 covers 12 residues. Trimming removed 11 bases from V and 2 bases from J; junction bases left unmatched: 6. This CDR3 is CAATGPTYEQYF. The DNA for the CDR3 is TGTGCCGCGACAGGGCCCACCTACGAGCAGTACTTC.

V usage is TRBV11-3 and J usage is TRBJ2-2; 9 bases align to TRBD2. CDR1 and CDR2 from the germline V gene are SGHNT and YENEEA. The V gene end was trimmed by 0 bases and the J gene end by 8 bases; junction bases not matched to a gene: 7. The CDR3 loop spans 16 amino acids. CDR3 loop: CASSLDGSLAGGELFF. CDR3 sequence (DNA): TGTGCCAGCAGCTTAGATGGCAGTCTAGCGGGAGGGGAGCTGTTTTTT.

The rearrangement joins TRBV10-3 to TRBJ1-2, with TRBD1 matching 7 bases. This CDR3 has 13 amino acids. Germline values: CDR1 ENHRY, CDR2 SYGVKD. V was pared by 8 bases and J by 0 bases, with 3 bases of the junction left unmatched. The CDR3, as DNA: TGTGCCATCTCGCAGGGGGCTAACTATGGCTACACCTTC. Translating it yields CAISQGANYGYTF.

This clone was observed a few times. The rearrangement joins TRBV19 to TRBJ1-5, with a tentative D call TRBD1 (5 bases). The CDR3 has 15 residues. Trimming stripped 3 bases from V and 0 bases from J, with 9 bases between. Germline CDR1 is LNHDA and CDR2 is SQIVND (reference sequence). The chain's CDR3 is CASSIEQGSNQPQHF. CDR3 nucleotides: TGTGCCAGTAGTATCGAGCAGGGTAGCAATCAGCCCCAGCATTTT.

The CDR3 DNA is TGTGCCAGCTCACCATTCGGGACTAGCGGGAGCTACGAGCAGTACTTC. Amino acid sequence: CASSPFGTSGSYEQYF. V is TRBV18 and J is TRBJ2-7; 14 bases are shared with TRBD2. The trim removed 2 bases at V and 3 bases at J, leaving 3 bases unmatched. CDR3 length: 16 residues. CDR1 is KGHSH, CDR2 LQKENI, per germline.